This record looks at one T cell receptor (beta chain) sequence and its context. The CDR3 has 16 amino acids. Germline V gives CDR1 SGHTA, CDR2 FQGNSA. These data come from a study of blood T cells in healthy people across ages. A second PCR, run for about 7 to 11 cycles, used a sample-barcoded 5' primer plus a J-beta primer mix. Researchers report that a template-switch adaptor with 12 random nucleotides tagged each cDNA molecule. TCRdb reprocessed the 5' RACE reads with MiXCR, giving one entry per CDR3 protein. This sample has 800,000 or so distinct CDR3 sequences, with roughly 25% found just once. These data were also reused for a study on T cells of mothers and their children.

The source of this sequence is a boy aged 5-17 years in good health. The specimen was blood. This chain connects TRBV7-2 to TRBJ2-5; TRBD2 matches at 8 bases. The J call could be wrong; TRBJ2-1 is a better fit for the DNA end. The CDR3 sequence: CASSLLPAGAYNEQFF. DNA of the CDR3: TGTGCCAGCAGCTTACTTCCAGCGGGAGCCTACAATGAGCAGTTCTTC.